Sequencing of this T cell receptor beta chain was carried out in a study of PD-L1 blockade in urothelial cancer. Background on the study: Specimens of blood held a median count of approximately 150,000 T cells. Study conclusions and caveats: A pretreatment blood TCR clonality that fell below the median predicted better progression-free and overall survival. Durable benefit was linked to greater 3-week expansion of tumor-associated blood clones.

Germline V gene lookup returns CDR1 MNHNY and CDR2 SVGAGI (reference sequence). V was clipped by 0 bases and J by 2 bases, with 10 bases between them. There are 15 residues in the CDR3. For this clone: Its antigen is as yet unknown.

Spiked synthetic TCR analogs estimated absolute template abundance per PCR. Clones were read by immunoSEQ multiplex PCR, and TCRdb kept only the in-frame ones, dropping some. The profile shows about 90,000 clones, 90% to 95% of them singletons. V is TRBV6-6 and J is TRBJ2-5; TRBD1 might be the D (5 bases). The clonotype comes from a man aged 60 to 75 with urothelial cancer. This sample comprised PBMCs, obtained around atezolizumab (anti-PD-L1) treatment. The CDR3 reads CASSYSRRAQETQYF. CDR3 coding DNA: TGTGCCAGCAGTTACTCCCGCAGGGCGCAAGAGACCCAGTACTTC.